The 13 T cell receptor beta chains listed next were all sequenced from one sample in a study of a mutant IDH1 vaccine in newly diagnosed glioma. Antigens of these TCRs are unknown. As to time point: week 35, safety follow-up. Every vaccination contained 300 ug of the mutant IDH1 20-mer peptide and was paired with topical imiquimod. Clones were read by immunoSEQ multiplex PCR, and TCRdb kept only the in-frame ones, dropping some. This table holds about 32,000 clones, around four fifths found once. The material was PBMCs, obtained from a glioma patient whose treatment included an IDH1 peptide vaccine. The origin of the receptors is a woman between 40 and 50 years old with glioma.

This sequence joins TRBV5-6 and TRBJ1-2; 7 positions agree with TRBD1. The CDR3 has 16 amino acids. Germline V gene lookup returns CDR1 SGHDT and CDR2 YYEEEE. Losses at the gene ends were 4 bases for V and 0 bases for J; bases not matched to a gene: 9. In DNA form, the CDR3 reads TGTGCCAGCAGCCCGGGAGGGGGACAGACTAACTATGGCTACACCTTC. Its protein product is CASSPGGGQTNYGYTF.

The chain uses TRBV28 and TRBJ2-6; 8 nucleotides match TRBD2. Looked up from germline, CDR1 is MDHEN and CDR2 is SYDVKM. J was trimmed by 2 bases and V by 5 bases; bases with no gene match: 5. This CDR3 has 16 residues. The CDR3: CASSPPGGTGANVLTF. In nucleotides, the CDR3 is TGTGCCAGCAGTCCCCCGGGAGGGACTGGGGCCAACGTCCTGACTTTC.

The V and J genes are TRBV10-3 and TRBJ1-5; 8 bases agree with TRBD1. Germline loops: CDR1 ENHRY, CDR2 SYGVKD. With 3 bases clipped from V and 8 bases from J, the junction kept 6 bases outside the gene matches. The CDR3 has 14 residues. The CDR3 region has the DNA TGTGCCATCAGTGACCCCGGACAGGGTGAGCCCCAGCATTTT. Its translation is CAISDPGQGEPQHF.

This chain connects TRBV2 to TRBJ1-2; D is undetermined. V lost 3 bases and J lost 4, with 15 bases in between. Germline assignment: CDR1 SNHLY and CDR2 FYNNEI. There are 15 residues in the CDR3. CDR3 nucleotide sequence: TGTGCCAGCAGTGATGGGAGCCAAAAGGGCTATGGCTACACCTTC. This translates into CASSDGSQKGYGYTF.

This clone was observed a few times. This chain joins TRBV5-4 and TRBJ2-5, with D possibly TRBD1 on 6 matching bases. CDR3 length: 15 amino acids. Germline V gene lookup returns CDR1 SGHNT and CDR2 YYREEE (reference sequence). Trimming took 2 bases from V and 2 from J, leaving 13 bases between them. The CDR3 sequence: CASSFKFQGQETQYF. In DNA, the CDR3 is TGTGCCAGCAGCTTCAAATTTCAGGGGCAAGAGACCCAGTACTTC.

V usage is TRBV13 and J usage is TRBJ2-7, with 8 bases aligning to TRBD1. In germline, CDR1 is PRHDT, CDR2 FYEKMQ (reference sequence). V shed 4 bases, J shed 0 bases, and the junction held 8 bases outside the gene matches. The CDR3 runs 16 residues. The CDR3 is CASSSLGQALSYEQYF. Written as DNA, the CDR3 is TGTGCCAGCAGCTCCTTGGGACAGGCCCTCTCCTACGAGCAGTACTTC.

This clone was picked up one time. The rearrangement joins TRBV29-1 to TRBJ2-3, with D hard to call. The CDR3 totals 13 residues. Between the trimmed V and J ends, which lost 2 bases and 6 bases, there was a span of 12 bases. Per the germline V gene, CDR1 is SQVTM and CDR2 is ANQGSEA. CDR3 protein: CSVETPFIDTQYF. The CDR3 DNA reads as TGCAGCGTTGAAACCCCGTTCATCGATACGCAGTATTTT.

The CDR3 sequence: CASSVEGRANTEAFF. CDR3 coding DNA: TGTGCCAGCAGCGTAGAGGGCAGGGCGAACACTGAAGCTTTCTTT. V usage is TRBV9 and J usage is TRBJ1-1, with D possibly TRBD1 on 5 matching bases. CDR3 length: 15 residues. The V gene lost 0 bases and the J gene lost 1 base, with 10 bases spanning the gap. The germline CDR1 and CDR2 sequences are SGDLS and YYNGEE.

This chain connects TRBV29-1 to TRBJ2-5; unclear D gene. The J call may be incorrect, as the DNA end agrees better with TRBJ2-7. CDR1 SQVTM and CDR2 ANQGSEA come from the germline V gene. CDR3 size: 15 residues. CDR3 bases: TGCAGCGTTGAAGTCGCCGGCACCAACTCCTACGAGCAGTACTTC. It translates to CSVEVAGTNSYEQYF.

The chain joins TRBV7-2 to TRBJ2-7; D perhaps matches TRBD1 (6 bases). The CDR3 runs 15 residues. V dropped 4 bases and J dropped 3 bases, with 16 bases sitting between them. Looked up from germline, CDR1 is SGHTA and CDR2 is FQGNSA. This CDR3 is CASSSPQGIGYEQYF. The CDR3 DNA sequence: TGTGCCAGCAGCTCACCACAGGGAATCGGCTACGAGCAGTACTTC.

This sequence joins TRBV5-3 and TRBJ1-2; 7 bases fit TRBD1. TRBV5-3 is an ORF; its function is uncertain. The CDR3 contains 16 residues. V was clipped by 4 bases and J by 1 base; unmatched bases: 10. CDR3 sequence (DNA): TGTGCCAGAAGCCCCCGGACCGACAGGGATAACTATGGCTACACCTTC. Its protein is CARSPRTDRDNYGYTF.

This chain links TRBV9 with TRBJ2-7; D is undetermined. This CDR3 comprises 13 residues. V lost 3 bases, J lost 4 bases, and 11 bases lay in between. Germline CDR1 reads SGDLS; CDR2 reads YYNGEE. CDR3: CASSGETDYEQYF. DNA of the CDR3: TGTGCCAGCAGCGGAGAGACGGATTACGAGCAGTACTTC. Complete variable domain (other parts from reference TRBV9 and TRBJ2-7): DSGVTQTPKHLITATGQRVTLRCSPRSGDLSVYWYQQSLDQGLQFLIQYYNGEERAKGNILERFSAQQFPDLHSELNLSSLELGDSALYFCASSGETDYEQYFGPGTRLTVT.

The DNA for the CDR3 is TGTGCCAGCAGCTTTACCCCGGACAGGGCCCTTGGCTATGGCTACACCTTC. It is translated as CASSFTPDRALGYGYTF. The rearrangement links TRBV9 to TRBJ1-2; 8 bases map to TRBD1. The CDR3 is 17 amino acids. Trimming cost V 4 bases and J 4 bases; bases outside gene matches: 15. Germline V gene data show CDR1 as SGDLS and CDR2 as YYNGEE.